The rows below give T cell receptor beta chains drawn from one sample of a study of PD-L1 blockade in urothelial cancer. Clones were sequenced by immunoSEQ multiplex PCR, and TCRdb holds only the in-frame ones, with some missing. The repertoire holds around 130,000 clones, with approximately 84% as singletons. Material: PBMCs, obtained around atezolizumab (anti-PD-L1) treatment. These receptors all stem from a man over 45 with urothelial cancer. The CDR3 runs from the conserved cysteine through the conserved F or W. D genes are given only for firm matches. Clone sizes are given selectively: once, few, many, or a class where the clone is expanded.

TRBJ2-2 | TRBV27 | TRBD2 | NA | TGTGCCAGCAGGCCTCTTCCGGGACTAGCGGGAGTGGGCGGGGAGCTGTTTTTT | CASRPLPGLAGVGGELFF
TRBJ2-5 | TRBV18 | NA | once | TGTGCCAGCTCACGTGGACTACAAGAGACCCAGTACTTC | CASSRGLQETQYF
TRBJ2-2 | TRBV15 | NA | NA | TGTGCCACCAGCAGAGCCGCGGGTGGCTCCCTACTGTTTTTT | CATSRAAGGSLLFF
TRBJ2-1 | TRBV7-3 | NA | NA | TGTGCCAGCAGCTCCGTCGGGGGTCACAATGAGCAGTTCTTC | CASSSVGGHNEQFF
TRBJ2-1 | TRBV7-2 | TRBD2 | NA | TGTGCCAGCAGCCAAAGGAGGAGCGGGAGGGCAAACAATGAGCAGTTCTTC | CASSQRRSGRANNEQFF
TRBJ1-4 | TRBV7-9 | NA | few | TGTGCCAGCACCCCAAAGGGGGCTAATGAAAAACTGTTTTTT | CASTPKGANEKLFF
TRBJ2-3 | TRBV2 | NA | NA | TGTGCCAGCAGTGAAGGACAGGTCCCCACAGATACGCAGTATTTT | CASSEGQVPTDTQYF
TRBJ1-5 | TRBV18 | NA | NA | TGTGCCAGCTCACCACCAGGGGGAAATAGCAATCAGCCCCAGCATTTT | CASSPPGGNSNQPQHF
TRBJ2-1 | TRBV5-1 | TRBD2 | NA | TGCGCCAGCAGCTTGGCGGGTAGCGGGAGGGGACCCTACAATGAGCAGTTCTTC | CASSLAGSGRGPYNEQFF
TRBJ1-3 | TRBV6-5 | NA | NA | TGTGCCAGCAGAACGGACATCTCTGGAAACACCATATATTTT | CASRTDISGNTIYF
TRBJ2-7 | TRBV19 | TRBD1 | once | TGTGCCAGTAGCCCTCGGGACAGGGAGGACGAGCAGTACTTC | CASSPRDREDEQYF
TRBJ1-5 | TRBV28 | NA | NA | TGTGCCAAACTCGATCAGCCCCAGCATTTT | CAKLDQPQHF
TRBJ2-1 | TRBV2 | TRBD2 | NA | TGTGCCAGCAACGAACTAGCGGCGCGGGCGGAGCAGTTCTTC | CASNELAARAEQFF
TRBJ2-7 | TRBV12-5 | NA | few | TGTGCTAGTGGTTTGGTACTGGGGGGATGGAACGAGCAGTACTTC | CASGLVLGGWNEQYF
TRBJ2-3 | TRBV28 | TRBD2 | NA | TGTGCCAGTCAGCGGGAGGGCCTGAATACGCAGTATTTT | CASQREGLNTQYF
TRBJ1-1 | TRBV5-6 | TRBD1 | NA | TGTGCCAGCAGCTTACAGGGGACTGAAGCTTTCTTT | CASSLQGTEAFF